A single sample is the source of the 8 T cell receptor beta chains below, sequenced in a study of T-cell reconstitution after alpha-beta-depleted transplantation in children. Unique molecular identifiers were incorporated into the prepared TCRbeta library. TCRdb independently ran MiXCR on the PCR reads; one entry per CDR3 protein. Of under 70,000 distinct CDR3 sequences in the sample, about a tenth were seen once. The sample in question was PBMCs, obtained before TCRalphabeta/CD19-depleted stem cell transplant. These receptors came from a boy younger than 18 with acute myeloid leukemia, due to receive a stem cell transplant.

The chain uses TRBV5-6 and TRBJ1-2, with D perhaps TRBD1 (5 bases). V shed 3 bases and J shed 4 bases, with 19 bases lying between them. Germline CDR1 reads SGHDT; CDR2 reads YYEEEE. CDR3 size: 16 residues. The chain's CDR3 is CASSSWKRGAGYGYTF. Here the CDR3 DNA reads TGTGCCAGCAGCTCCTGGAAACGGGGCGCTGGCTATGGCTACACCTTC.

This clonotype was observed many times. The chain has TRBV28 and TRBJ1-2, with D unresolved. The V and J ends lost 5 bases and 5 bases respectively, with 12 bases between them. Germline values: CDR1 MDHEN, CDR2 SYDVKM. The CDR3 is 13 residues long. This chain's CDR3 is CASSLGTSYGYTF. As DNA, the CDR3 is TGTGCCAGCAGTCTCGGAACCTCGTATGGCTACACCTTC.

This clonotype has a count of ten or more. V and J are TRBV12-3 or TRBV12-4 and TRBJ1-2; D not certain. V lost 2 bases to trimming and J lost 6 bases, with 7 bases between them. This CDR3 is 12 amino acids long. CDR3 sequence reads: CASSLLQDGYTF. CDR3 coding DNA: TGTGCCAGCAGTTTACTGCAGGATGGCTACACCTTC.

The genes are TRBV6-2 or TRBV6-3 and TRBJ2-7; D is possibly TRBD2 (5 bases). Germline V lookup: CDR1 MNHEY, CDR2 SVGEGT. The CDR3 is made up of 12 amino acids. V lost 7 bases and J lost 7, with 14 bases in between. CDR3 sequence: CASTLNGEEQYF. CDR3 sequence (DNA): TGTGCCAGCACCCTCAATGGGGAGGAGCAGTACTTC.

Ten or more counts support this clonotype. The chain has TRBV5-1 and TRBJ2-6; D is perhaps TRBD1 (6 bases). This CDR3 spans 18 amino acids. V was trimmed by 4 bases and J by 2 bases, leaving 19 bases between them. CDR1 SGHRS and CDR2 YFSETQ come from the germline V gene. The chain's CDR3 is CASSGLLGAGPGANVLTF. The DNA for the CDR3 is TGCGCCAGCAGCGGGCTTCTGGGGGCTGGGCCTGGGGCCAACGTCCTGACTTTC.

This clonotype was detected many times. The chain couples TRBV7-9 to TRBJ1-2, with D perhaps matching TRBD1 (5 bases). This CDR3 comprises 14 residues. V lost 5 bases, J lost 3 bases, and 13 bases lay in between. Germline V gives CDR1 SEHNR, CDR2 FQNEAQ (reference sequence). Written as DNA, the CDR3 is TGTGCCAGCAGCCGCCCAACGGGGCACTATGGCTACACCTTC. Encoded protein: CASSRPTGHYGYTF.

In its sample, this clonotype was seen many times. The chain joins TRBV5-1 to TRBJ1-6; D is uncertain. The V end was cut by 3 bases, the J end by 0 bases, with 10 bases between. The CDR3 loop spans 16 amino acids. The V gene's germline CDR1 is SGHRS and CDR2 YFSETQ. CDR3 in amino acids: CASSYVLSSYNSPLHF. CDR3 DNA: TGCGCCAGCAGCTACGTGTTAAGCTCCTATAATTCACCCCTCCACTTT.

This clonotype was counted only a few times. The chain has TRBV12-3 or TRBV12-4 and TRBJ2-3; 7 bases line up with TRBD2. The J segment lost 0 bases and the V segment lost 2 bases, leaving 14 bases of the junction unmatched. The CDR3 is made up of 19 amino acids. The CDR3 DNA reads TGTGCCAGCAGTTTACAGCTGGGCGGGAGAGGGGCCAGCACAGATACGCAGTATTTT. This gives the protein CASSLQLGGRGASTDTQYF.